This TCR beta chain is from a study of shared clonotypes between healthy human individuals. The overall study: Per-donor plates numbered three CD4 naive, three CD4 memory, two CD8 naive and one CD8 memory.

The protocol was immunoSEQ multiplex PCR, while the TCRdb copy is restricted to in-frame clones and leaves out a portion. The sample yields some 2.1 million clones, around 96% seen once. In regard to this clone: Its antigen remains unknown. Within the sample, other DNA sequences also encode this same CDR3.

V was shortened by 3 bases and J by 0 bases, with 9 bases between the two germline ends. The CDR3 consists of 14 residues. Germline V lookup: CDR1 LNHDA, CDR2 SQIVND (reference sequence). Terminally differentiated effector memory CD45RA+ cells were excluded from the naive CD8 cells, which were CD45RO-negative and positively selected for CCR7. General observations from the study: A handful of donors had around 5% of their naive CD4 clonotypes in common. Rarefaction showed sorted-subset sequencing was incomplete despite large depth.

The source of this sequence is a man younger than 35 in good health. V usage is TRBV19 and J usage is TRBJ2-7, with D unresolved. The sequenced sample consisted of naive CD8+ T cells sorted from blood. This chain's CDR3 is CASSMVGSSYEQYF. CDR3 in DNA: TGTGCCAGTAGTATGGTCGGCAGCTCCTACGAGCAGTACTTC.